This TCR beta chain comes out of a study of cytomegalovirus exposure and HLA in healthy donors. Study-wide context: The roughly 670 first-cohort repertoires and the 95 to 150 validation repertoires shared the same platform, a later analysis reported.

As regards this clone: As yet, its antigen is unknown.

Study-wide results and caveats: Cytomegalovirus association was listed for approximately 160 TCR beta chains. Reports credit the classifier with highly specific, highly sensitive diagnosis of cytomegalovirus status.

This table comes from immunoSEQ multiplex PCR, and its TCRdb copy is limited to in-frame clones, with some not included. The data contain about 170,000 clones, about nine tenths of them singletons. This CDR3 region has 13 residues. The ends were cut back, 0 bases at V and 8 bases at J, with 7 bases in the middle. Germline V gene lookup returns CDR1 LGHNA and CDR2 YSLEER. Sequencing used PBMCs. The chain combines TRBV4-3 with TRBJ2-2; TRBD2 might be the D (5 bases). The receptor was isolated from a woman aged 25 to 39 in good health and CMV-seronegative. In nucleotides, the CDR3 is TGCGCCAGCAGCCAAGACAGCGGAGGGGAGCTGTTTTTT. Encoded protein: CASSQDSGGELFF.